Below, 16 T cell receptor beta chains from the same sample are listed, as sequenced in a study of T cell responses to AZD1222 COVID-19 vaccine (dated by TCRdb to about 2021). The time point label of this sample denotes: about 28 days (+/-7) after the second vaccine dose. Library generation was performed with the immunoSEQ multiplex PCR assay. This immuneACCESS table, as held by TCRdb, lists in-frame sequences with V and J called but not all clones. Of the missing ones, under half trace to an unresolved V gene in checked studies; the others have no known cause. The table for this sample lists about 67,000 clones; 83% of them were counted only once. The ten largest clones capture roughly 6.5% of the sample. The material sequenced was peripheral blood, taken 28 days after the second AZD1222 dose. Source of these receptors: an adult who received the AZD1222 COVID-19 vaccine.

The CDR3 reads CASSTYPGQVTDTQYF. The CDR3 DNA is TGTGCCAGTAGTACCTACCCGGGACAGGTGACAGATACGCAGTATTTT. This sequence joins TRBV19 and TRBJ2-3; 8 positions agree with TRBD1. V dropped 4 bases and J dropped 3; count of bases not matched to a gene: 9. Germline assignment: CDR1 LNHDA and CDR2 SQIVND (reference sequence). CDR3 length: 16 residues.

This sequence joins TRBV7-9 and TRBJ1-1, with D possibly TRBD1 on 5 matching bases. V was trimmed by 6 bases and J by 6 bases, leaving 20 bases between them. The CDR3 loop spans 15 amino acids. Germline lookup yields CDR1 SEHNR and CDR2 FQNEAQ (reference sequence). CDR3 bases: TGTGCCAGCAGAAAGAGGCAGGGCGAACACCCTGAAGCTTTCTTT. This sequence encodes CASRKRQGEHPEAFF.

The CDR3 loop reads CASSQDPRGMYGYTF. DNA of the CDR3: TGTGCCAGCAGCCAAGATCCCCGCGGGATGTATGGCTACACCTTC. The chain joins TRBV3-1 (or the pseudogene TRBV3-2) to TRBJ1-2; no clear D gene. CDR1 is LGHDT and CDR2 is YNNKEL in the germline V gene (reference sequence). The V end lost 0 bases, the J end lost 5 bases, and 13 bases lay between the germline ends. The CDR3 covers 15 residues.

The chain is built from TRBV5-6 and TRBJ1-1; TRBD1 matches at 12 bases. Unmatched junction bases numbered 3, after V lost 5 bases and J lost 4 bases. There are 14 residues in the CDR3. Germline CDR1 reads SGHDT; CDR2 reads YYEEEE. The CDR3 DNA sequence: TGTGCCAGCAGTTCGGGACAGGGGGCCACTGAAGCTTTCTTT. Translated, it gives CASSSGQGATEAFF.

The V and J genes are TRBV7-9 and TRBJ2-1; TRBD2 might be the D (6 bases). The CDR3 is made up of 13 amino acids. CDR1 and CDR2 (germline): SEHNR, FQNEAQ (reference sequence). V gave up 6 bases and J gave up 1 base, with 7 bases separating them. CDR3 DNA sequence: TGTGCCAGCAGGGAGGGGTCCTACAATGAGCAGTTCTTC. Protein sequence: CASREGSYNEQFF.

This clone was seen a few times. The chain joins TRBV9 to TRBJ2-5; possible D gene TRBD2, 6 bases. The CDR3 contains 15 residues. Trimming removed 0 bases at V and 0 bases at J, with 9 bases between. Germline CDR1 is SGDLS and CDR2 is YYNGEE. DNA of the CDR3: TGTGCCAGCAGCGTAGATGGGACTCACCAAGAGACCCAGTACTTC. Translation: CASSVDGTHQETQYF. The full variable domain, completed using reference TRBV9 and TRBJ2-5, is DSGVTQTPKHLITATGQRVTLRCSPRSGDLSVYWYQQSLDQGLQFLIQYYNGEERAKGNILERFSAQQFPDLHSELNLSSLELGDSALYFCASSVDGTHQETQYFGPGTRLLVL.

The chain couples TRBV2 to TRBJ1-3; maybe TRBD1 (5 bases). Trimming took off 4 bases at V and 6 bases at J, with 16 bases between the two ends. Germline V CDR1 and CDR2: SNHLY, FYNNEI. This CDR3 region has 15 residues. For the CDR3, the DNA is TGTGCCAGCAGTGTTGAAAGGGGAGGCGAAAACACCATATATTTT. Amino acids: CASSVERGGENTIYF.

This sequence joins TRBV7-8 and TRBJ1-5, with TRBD1 matching 8 bases. Trimming cost V 2 bases and J 7 bases; bases outside gene matches: 16. The CDR3 is 18 residues long. CDR1 is SGHVS and CDR2 is FQNEAQ in the germline V gene. The CDR3 here is CASSLSAPGQARGQPQHF. The CDR3 nucleotides read TGTGCCAGCAGCTTATCGGCACCGGGACAGGCAAGAGGGCAGCCCCAGCATTTT.

The chain uses TRBV28 and TRBJ2-5, with TRBD2 matching 12 bases. V lost 3 bases to trimming and J lost 2 bases; unmatched junction nucleotides: 10. The germline V gene has CDR1 MDHEN and CDR2 SYDVKM. CDR3 size: 18 residues. The CDR3 protein is CASSFIGTSGGLQETQYF. Written as DNA, the CDR3 is TGTGCCAGCAGTTTCATCGGTACTAGCGGGGGGCTTCAAGAGACCCAGTACTTC.

The chain carries TRBV29-1 and TRBJ1-1; tentative D call: TRBD1 (5 bases). The germline V gene has CDR1 SQVTM and CDR2 ANQGSEA. The V and J ends lost 6 bases and 1 base respectively, with 12 bases between them. This CDR3 is 13 amino acids long. The CDR3 DNA sequence: TGCAGCGTCCCCTCTCAGGGGAACACTGAAGCTTTCTTT. Its protein product is CSVPSQGNTEAFF.

The gene calls are TRBV3-1 (or the pseudogene TRBV3-2) and TRBJ2-5; maybe TRBD1 (8 bases). Germline V CDR1 and CDR2: LGHDT, YNNKEL (reference sequence). CDR3 length equals 15 residues. With 2 bases removed from V and 4 bases from J, the gap between germline ends came to 14 bases. CDR3 sequence reads: CASSQNRGGGETQYF. In nucleotides, the CDR3 is TGTGCCAGCAGCCAAAACAGGGGGGGTGGAGAGACCCAGTACTTC.

V usage is TRBV14 and J usage is TRBJ1-1; 8 bases line up with TRBD1. The germline gives CDR1 SGHDN, CDR2 FVKESK. The CDR3 runs 16 residues. Unmatched junction bases numbered 10, after V lost 3 bases and J lost 4 bases. CDR3 sequence reads: CASSQTDPRGRTEAFF. The CDR3 DNA is TGTGCCAGCAGCCAGACAGACCCCAGGGGGCGCACTGAAGCTTTCTTT.

The chain is built from TRBV7-9 and TRBJ1-1, with no clear D. The CDR3 is made up of 13 amino acids. CDR1 is SEHNR and CDR2 is FQNEAQ in the germline V gene (reference sequence). V lost 5 bases and J lost 3, with 10 bases in between. In nucleotides, the CDR3 is TGTGCCAGCAGCCGCCACGGGGACACTGAAGCTTTCTTT. Translating gives CASSRHGDTEAFF.

The genes are TRBV5-1 and TRBJ2-7; D uncertain. CDR3 length: 11 amino acids. Per the germline V gene, CDR1 is SGHRS and CDR2 is YFSETQ. V lost 0 bases and J 5 bases, leaving 3 bases between the germline ends. The CDR3 DNA is TGCGCCAGCAGCTTGGGGGACGAGCAGTACTTC. It specifies CASSLGDEQYF.

The V gene is TRBV5-5, the J gene TRBJ1-1, with 7 bases aligning to TRBD1. CDR1 SGHKS and CDR2 YYEKEE come from the germline V gene (reference sequence). The CDR3 consists of 17 residues. V was clipped by 1 base and J by 4 bases; unmatched bases: 13. This chain's CDR3 is CASSLLHGQGDATEAFF. CDR3 bases: TGTGCCAGCAGCTTGCTTCACGGGCAGGGGGATGCCACTGAAGCTTTCTTT.

The CDR3 DNA reads as TGTGCCGCAGGGGCAGACACCGGGGAGCTGTTTTTT. It specifies CAAGADTGELFF. The rearrangement uses TRBV6-5 and TRBJ2-2; TRBD1 is a possible D gene (6 bases). CDR1 is MNHEY, CDR2 SVGAGI, per germline. Trimming took off 11 bases at V and 3 bases at J, with 10 bases between the two ends. There are 12 residues in the CDR3.